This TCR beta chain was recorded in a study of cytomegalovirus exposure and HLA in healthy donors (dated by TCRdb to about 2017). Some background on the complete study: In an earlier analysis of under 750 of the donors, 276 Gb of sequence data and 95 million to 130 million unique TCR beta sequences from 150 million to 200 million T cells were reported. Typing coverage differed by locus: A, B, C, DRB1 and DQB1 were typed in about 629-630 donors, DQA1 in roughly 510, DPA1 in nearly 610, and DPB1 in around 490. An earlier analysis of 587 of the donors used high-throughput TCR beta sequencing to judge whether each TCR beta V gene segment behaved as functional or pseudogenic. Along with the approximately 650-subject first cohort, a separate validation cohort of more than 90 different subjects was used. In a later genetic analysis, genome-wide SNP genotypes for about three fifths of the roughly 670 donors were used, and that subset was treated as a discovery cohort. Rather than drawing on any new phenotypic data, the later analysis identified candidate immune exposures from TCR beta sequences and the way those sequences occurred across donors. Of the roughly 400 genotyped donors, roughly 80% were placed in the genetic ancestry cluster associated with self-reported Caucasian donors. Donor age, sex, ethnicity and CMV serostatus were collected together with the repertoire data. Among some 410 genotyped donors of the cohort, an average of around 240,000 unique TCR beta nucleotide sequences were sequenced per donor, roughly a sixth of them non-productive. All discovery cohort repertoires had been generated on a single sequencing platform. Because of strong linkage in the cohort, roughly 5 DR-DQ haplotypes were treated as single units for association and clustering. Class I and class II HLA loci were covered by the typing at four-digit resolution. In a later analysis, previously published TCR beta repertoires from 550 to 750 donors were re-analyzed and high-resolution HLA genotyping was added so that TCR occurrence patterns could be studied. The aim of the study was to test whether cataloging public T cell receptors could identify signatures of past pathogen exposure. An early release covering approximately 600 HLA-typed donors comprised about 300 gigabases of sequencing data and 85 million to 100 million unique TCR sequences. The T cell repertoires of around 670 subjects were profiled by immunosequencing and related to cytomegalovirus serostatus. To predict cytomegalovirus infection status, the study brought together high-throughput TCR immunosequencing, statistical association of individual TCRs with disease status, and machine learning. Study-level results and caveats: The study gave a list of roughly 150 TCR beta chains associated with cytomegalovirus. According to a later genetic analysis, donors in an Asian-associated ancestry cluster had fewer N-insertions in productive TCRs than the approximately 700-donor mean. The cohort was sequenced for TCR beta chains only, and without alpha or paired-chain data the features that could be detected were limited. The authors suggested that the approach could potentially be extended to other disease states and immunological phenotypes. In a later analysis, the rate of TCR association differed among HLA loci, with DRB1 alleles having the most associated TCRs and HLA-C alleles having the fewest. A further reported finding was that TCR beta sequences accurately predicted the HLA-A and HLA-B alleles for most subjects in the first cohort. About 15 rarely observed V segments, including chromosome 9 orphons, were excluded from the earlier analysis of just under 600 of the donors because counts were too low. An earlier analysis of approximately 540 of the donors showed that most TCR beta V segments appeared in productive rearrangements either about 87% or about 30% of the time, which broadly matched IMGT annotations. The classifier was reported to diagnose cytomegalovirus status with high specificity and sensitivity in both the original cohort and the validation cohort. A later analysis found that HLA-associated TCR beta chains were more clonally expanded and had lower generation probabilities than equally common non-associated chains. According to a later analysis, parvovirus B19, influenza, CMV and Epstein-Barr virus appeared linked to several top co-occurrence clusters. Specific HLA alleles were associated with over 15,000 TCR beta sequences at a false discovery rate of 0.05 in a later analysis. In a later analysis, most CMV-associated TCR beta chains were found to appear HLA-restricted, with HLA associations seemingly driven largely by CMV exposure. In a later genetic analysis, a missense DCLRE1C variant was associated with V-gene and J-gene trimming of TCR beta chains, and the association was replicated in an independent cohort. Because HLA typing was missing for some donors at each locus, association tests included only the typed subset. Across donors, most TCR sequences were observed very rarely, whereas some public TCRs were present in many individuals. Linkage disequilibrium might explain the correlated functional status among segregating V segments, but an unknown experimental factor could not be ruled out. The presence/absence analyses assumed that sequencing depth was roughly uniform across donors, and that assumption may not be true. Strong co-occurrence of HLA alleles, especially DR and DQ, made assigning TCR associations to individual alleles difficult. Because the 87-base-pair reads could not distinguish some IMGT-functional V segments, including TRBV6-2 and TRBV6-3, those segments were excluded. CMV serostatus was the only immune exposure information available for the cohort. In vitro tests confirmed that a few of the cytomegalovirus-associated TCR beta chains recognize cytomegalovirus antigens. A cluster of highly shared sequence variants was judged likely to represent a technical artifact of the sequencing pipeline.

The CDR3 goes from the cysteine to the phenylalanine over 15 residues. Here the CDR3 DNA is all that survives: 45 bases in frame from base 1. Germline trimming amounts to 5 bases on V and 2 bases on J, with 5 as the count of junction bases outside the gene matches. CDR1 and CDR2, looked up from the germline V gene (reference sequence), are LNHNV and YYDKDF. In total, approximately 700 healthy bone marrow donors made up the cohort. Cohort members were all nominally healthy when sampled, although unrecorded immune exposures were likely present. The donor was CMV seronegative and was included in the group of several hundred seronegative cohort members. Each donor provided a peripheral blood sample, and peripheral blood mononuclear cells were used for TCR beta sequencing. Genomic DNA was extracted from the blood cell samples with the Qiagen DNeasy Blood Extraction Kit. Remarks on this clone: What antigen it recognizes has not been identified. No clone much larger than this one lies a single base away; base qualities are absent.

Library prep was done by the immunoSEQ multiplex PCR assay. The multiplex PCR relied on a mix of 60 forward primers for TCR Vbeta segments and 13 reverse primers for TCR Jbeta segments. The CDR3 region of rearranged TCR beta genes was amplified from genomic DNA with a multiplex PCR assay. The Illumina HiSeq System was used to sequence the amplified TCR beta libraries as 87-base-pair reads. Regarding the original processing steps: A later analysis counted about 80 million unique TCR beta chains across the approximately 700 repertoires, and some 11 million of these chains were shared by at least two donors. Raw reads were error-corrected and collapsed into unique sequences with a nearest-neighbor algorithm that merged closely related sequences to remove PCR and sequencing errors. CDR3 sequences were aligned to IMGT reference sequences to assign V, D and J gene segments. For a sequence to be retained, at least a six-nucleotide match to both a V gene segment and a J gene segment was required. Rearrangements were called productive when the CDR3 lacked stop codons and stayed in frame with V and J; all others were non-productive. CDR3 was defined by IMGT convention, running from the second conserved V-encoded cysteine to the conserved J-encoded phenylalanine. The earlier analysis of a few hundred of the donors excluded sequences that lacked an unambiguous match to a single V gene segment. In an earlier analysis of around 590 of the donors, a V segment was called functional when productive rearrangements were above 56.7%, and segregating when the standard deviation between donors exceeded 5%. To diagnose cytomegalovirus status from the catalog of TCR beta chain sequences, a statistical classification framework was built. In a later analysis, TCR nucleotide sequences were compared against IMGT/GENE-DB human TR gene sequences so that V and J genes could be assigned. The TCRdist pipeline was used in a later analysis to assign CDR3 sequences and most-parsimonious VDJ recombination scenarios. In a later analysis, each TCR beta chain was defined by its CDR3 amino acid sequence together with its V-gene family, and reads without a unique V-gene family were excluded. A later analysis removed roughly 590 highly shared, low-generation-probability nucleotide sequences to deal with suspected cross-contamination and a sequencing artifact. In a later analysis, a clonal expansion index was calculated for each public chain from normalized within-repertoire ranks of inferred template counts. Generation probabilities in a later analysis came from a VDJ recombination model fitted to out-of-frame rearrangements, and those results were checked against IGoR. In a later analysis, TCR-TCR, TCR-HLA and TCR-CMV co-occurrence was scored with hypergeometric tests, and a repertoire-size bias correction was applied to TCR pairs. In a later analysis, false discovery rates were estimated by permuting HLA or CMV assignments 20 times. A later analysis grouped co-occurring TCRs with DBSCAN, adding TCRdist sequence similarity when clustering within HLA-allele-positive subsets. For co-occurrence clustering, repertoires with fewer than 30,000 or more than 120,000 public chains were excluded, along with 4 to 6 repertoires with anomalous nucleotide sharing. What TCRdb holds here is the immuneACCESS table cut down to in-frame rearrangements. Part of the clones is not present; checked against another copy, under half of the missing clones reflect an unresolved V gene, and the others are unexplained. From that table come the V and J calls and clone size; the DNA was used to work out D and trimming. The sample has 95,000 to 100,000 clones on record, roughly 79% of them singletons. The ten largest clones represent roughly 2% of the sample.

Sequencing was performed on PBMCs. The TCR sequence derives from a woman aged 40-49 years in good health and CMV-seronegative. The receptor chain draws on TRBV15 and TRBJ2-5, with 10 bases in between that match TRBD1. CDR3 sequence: CATSPGQGGQETQYF. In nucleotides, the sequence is TGTGCCACCAGCCCTGGACAGGGGGGTCAAGAGACCCAGTACTTC.